Included here is one T cell receptor (beta chain) sequence, with context. Study processing details: The authors estimated nucleated cell counts from reference gene primer amplification. Profiled with immunoSEQ multiplex PCR; TCRdb holds only in-frame clones, not every one. That table is the source of V, J and clone size, and D and trimming were worked out from the DNA. The sample yields around 200,000 clones, about 86% seen once. With V trimmed by 3 bases and J by 1 base, 6 bases remained unmatched. The CDR3 is made up of 15 amino acids. Germline CDR1 and CDR2: DFQATT and SNEGSKA (reference sequence). These data originate in a study of blood T cell repertoires in COVID-19. For the study at large: Samples representing acute and convalescent COVID-19 were sourced from the United States, Italy and Spain. PBMCs, B-cell-depleted T cells, or T cells provided the cDNA or gDNA that made up the material.

Patients in Seattle were enrolled during active infection, then followed longitudinally. This TCR derives from a woman in her sixties or seventies with COVID-19, enrolled during active disease. Sequencing was done on a sample of peripheral blood. V usage is TRBV20-1 and J usage is TRBJ2-7; 10 bases map to TRBD1. CDR3: CSASTGTGDSYEQYF. The CDR3 DNA sequence: TGCAGTGCTAGTACCGGGACAGGGGATTCCTACGAGCAGTACTTC.